This T cell receptor beta chain was obtained from a study of blood T cell repertoires in COVID-19. Patients of the Seattle cohort, enrolled during active infection, were followed longitudinally. The length of the CDR3 is 14 residues. Per the germline V gene, CDR1 is MDHEN and CDR2 is SYDVKM. Trimming took 6 bases from V and 7 from J; bases not matched to a gene: 9. Original processing notes: Nucleated cell counts were estimated from reference gene primer amplification. Profiled with immunoSEQ multiplex PCR; TCRdb holds only in-frame clones, not every one. V, J and clone size were drawn from that table, and D and trimming were deduced from the DNA. The table shows hundreds of thousands of clones, with about 82% occurring only once.

What was sequenced was peripheral blood. The chain joins TRBV28 to TRBJ2-7; 10 bases map to TRBD1. The receptor was isolated from a woman older than 75 with COVID-19, enrolled during active disease. In DNA, the CDR3 is TGTGCCAGCAGCCAGACAGGGGGCTTGTGGGAGCAGTACTTC. It specifies CASSQTGGLWEQYF.